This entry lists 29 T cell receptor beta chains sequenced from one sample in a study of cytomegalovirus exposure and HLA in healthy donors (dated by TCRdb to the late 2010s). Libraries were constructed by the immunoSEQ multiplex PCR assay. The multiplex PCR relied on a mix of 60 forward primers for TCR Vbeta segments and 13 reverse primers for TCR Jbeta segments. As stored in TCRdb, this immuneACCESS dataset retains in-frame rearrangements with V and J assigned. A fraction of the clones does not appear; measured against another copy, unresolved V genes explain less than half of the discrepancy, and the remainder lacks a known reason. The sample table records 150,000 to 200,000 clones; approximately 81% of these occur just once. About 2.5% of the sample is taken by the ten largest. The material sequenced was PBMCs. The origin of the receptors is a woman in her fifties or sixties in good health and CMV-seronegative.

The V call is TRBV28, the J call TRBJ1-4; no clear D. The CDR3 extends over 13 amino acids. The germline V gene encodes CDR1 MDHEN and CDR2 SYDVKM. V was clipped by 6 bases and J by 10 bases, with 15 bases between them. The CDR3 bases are TGTGCCAGCAGCCCCCCCAAGGAGGGAAAACTGTTTTTT. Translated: CASSPPKEGKLFF.

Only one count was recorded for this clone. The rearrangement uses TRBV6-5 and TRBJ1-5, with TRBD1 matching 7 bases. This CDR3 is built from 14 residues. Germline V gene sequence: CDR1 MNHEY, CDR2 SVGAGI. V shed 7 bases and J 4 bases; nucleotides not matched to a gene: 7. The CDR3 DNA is TGTGCCAGCATTGGGACAGCGATTAATCAGCCCCAGCATTTT. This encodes CASIGTAINQPQHF.

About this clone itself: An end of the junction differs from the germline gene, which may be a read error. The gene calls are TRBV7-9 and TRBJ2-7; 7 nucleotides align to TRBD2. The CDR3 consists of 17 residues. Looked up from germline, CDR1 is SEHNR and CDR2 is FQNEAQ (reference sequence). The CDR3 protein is CSSSGAGGLAESYEQYF. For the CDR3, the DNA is TGTTCCAGCAGCGGAGCGGGTGGCCTAGCGGAGTCCTACGAGCAGTACTTC.

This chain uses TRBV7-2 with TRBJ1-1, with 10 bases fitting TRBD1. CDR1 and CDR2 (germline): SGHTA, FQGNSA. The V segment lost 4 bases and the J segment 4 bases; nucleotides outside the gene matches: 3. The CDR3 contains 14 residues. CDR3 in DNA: TGTGCCAGCAGCTGGGACAGGGGCGGCACTGAAGCTTTCTTT. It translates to CASSWDRGGTEAFF.

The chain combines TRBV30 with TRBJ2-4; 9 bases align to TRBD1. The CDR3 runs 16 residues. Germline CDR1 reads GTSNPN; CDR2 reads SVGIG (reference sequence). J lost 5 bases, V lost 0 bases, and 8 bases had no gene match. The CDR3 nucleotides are TGTGCCTGGAGTGTGCGTGACAGGGGGTGGGAAAACATTCAGTACTTC. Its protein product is CAWSVRDRGWENIQYF.

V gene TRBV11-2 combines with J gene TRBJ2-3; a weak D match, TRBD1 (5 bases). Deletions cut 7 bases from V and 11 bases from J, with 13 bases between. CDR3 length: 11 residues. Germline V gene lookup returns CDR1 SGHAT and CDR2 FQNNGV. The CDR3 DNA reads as TGTGCCAGCACCACAGGAGCGTGGCAGTATTTT. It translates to CASTTGAWQYF.

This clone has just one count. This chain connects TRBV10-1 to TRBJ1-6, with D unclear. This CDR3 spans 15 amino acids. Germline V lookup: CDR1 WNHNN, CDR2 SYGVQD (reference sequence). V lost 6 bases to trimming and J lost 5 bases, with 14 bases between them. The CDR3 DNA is TGCGCCAGCAGGGGTCGCCACTACAATAATTCACCCCTCCACTTT. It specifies CASRGRHYNNSPLHF.

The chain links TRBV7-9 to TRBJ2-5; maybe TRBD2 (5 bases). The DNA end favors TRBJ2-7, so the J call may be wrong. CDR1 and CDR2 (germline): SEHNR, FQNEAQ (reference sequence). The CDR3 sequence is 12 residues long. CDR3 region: CASGLANYEQYF. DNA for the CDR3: TGTGCCAGCGGGCTAGCCAACTACGAGCAGTACTTC.

This CDR3 reads CASSKGRRDRNYSNQPQHF. CDR3 in DNA: TGTGCCAGCAGCAAAGGACGTCGGGACAGGAATTATAGCAATCAGCCCCAGCATTTT. This chain links TRBV21-1 with TRBJ1-5; TRBD1 reflects the table's D call only, with no check against the DNA. TRBV21-1 is annotated as a pseudogene. The CDR3 contains 19 residues.

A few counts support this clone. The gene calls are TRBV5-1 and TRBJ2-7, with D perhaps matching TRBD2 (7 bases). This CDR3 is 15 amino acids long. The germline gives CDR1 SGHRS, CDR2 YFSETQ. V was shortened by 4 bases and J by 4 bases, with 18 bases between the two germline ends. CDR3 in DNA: TGCGCCAGCAGCCCCGGTGCGGGGGCAGTGTACGAGCAGTACTTC. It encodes CASSPGAGAVYEQYF. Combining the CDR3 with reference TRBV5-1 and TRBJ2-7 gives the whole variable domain KAGVTQTPRYLIKTRGQQVTLSCSPISGHRSVSWYQQTPGQGLQFLFEYFSETQRNKGNFPGRFSGRQFSNSRSEMNVSTLELGDSALYLCASSPGAGAVYEQYFGPGTRLTVT.

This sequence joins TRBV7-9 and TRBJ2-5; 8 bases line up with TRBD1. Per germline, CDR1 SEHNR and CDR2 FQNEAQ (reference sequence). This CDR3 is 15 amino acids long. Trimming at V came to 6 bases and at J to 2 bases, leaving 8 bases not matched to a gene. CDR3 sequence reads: CASRGDGTGQETQYF. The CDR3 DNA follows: TGTGCCAGCAGGGGGGACGGGACAGGTCAAGAGACCCAGTACTTC.

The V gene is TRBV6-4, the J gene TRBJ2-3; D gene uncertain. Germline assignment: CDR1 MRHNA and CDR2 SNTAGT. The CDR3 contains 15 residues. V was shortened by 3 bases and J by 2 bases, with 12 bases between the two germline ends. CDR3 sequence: CASSEVAHPTDTQYF. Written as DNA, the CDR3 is TGTGCCAGCAGTGAGGTGGCCCACCCCACAGATACGCAGTATTTT.

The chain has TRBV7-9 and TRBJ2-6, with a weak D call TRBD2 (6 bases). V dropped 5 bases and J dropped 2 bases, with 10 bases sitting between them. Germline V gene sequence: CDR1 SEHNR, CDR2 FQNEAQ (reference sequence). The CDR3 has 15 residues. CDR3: CASSAWGAGANVLTF. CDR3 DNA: TGTGCCAGCAGCGCATGGGGGGCTGGGGCCAACGTCCTGACTTTC.

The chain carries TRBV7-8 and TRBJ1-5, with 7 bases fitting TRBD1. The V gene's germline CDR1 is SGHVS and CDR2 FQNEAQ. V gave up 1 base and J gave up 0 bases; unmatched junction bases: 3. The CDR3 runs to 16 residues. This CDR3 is CASSLEGQSSNQPQHF. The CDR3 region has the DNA TGTGCCAGCAGCTTAGAGGGACAGAGTAGCAATCAGCCCCAGCATTTT.

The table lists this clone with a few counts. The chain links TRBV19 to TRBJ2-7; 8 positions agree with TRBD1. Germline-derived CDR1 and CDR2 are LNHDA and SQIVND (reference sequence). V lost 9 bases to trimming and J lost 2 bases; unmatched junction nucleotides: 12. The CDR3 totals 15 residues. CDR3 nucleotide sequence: TGTGCCAGCCAGCCTAGGACAGGGATGACCTACGAGCAGTACTTC. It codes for CASQPRTGMTYEQYF.

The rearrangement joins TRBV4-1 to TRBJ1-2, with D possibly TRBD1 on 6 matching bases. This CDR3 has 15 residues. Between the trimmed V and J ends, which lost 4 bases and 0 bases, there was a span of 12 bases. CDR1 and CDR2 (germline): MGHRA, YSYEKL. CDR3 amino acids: CASSPHRETNYGYTF. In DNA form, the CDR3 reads TGCGCCAGCAGCCCCCACAGGGAAACTAACTATGGCTACACCTTC.

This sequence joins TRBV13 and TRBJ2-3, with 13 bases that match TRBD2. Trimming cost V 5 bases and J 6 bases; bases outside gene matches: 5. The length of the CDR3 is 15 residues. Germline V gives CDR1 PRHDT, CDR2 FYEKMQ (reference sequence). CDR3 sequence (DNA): TGTGCCAGCAGCCCACGGACTAGCGGGAGTGATACGCAGTATTTT. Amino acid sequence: CASSPRTSGSDTQYF.

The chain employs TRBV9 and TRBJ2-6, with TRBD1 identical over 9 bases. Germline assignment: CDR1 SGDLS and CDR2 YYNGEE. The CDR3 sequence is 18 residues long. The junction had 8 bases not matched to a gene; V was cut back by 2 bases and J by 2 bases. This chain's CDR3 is CASSVDARTGAGANVLTF. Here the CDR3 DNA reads TGTGCCAGCAGCGTCGACGCCCGGACAGGGGCTGGGGCCAACGTCCTGACTTTC.

The CDR3: CASSLGRGGADTQYF. In DNA form, the CDR3 reads TGTGCCAGCAGCTTAGGCCGGGGGGGCGCAGATACGCAGTATTTT. The chain joins TRBV11-3 to TRBJ2-3; TRBD2 matches at 8 bases. CDR1 is SGHNT, CDR2 YENEEA, per germline. The CDR3 totals 15 residues. After removal of 1 base from V and 4 bases from J, the junction contained 4 bases not matched to a gene.

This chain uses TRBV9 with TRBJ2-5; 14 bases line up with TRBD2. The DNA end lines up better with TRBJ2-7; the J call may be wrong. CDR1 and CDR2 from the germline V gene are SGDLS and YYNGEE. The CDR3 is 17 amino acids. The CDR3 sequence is CASSVSGLAGEAYEQYF. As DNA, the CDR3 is TGTGCCAGCAGCGTATCGGGACTAGCGGGGGAGGCCTACGAGCAGTACTTC.

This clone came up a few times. CDR3 bases: TGTGCCAGCAGCCCCAAACTCGGACAGAATGAAAAACTGTTTTTT. This gives the protein CASSPKLGQNEKLFF. The chain has TRBV7-8 and TRBJ1-4; D is possibly TRBD1 (6 bases). Germline loops: CDR1 SGHVS, CDR2 FQNEAQ. Trimming removed 5 bases from V and 5 bases from J, with 15 bases in between. The CDR3 loop spans 15 amino acids. The whole variable domain, remainder taken from reference TRBV7-8 and TRBJ1-4, is GAGVSQSPRYKVAKRGQDVALRCDPISGHVSLFWYQQALGQGPEFLTYFQNEAQLDKSGLPSDRFFAERPEGSVSTLKIQRTQQEDSAVYLCASSPKLGQNEKLFFGSGTQLSVL.

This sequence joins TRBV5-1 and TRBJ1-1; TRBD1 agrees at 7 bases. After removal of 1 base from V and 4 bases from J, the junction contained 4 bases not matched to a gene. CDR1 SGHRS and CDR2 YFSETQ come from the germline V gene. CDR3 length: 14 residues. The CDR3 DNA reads TGCGCCAGCAGCTTGATCCCAGGGGGCACTGAAGCTTTCTTT. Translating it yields CASSLIPGGTEAFF.

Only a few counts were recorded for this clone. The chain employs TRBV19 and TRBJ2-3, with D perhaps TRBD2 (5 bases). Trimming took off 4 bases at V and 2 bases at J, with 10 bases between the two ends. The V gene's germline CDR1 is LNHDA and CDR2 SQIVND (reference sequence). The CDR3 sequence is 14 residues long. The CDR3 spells CASSTGLATDTQYF. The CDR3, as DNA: TGTGCCAGTAGTACTGGACTTGCCACAGATACGCAGTATTTT.

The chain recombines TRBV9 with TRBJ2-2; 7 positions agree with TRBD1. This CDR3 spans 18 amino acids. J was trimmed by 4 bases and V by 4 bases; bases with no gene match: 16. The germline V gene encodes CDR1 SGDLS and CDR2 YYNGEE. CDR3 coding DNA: TGTGCCAGCAGCTCACGTTCGGGCAGGGGGACGACCACCGGGGAGCTGTTTTTT. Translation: CASSSRSGRGTTTGELFF.

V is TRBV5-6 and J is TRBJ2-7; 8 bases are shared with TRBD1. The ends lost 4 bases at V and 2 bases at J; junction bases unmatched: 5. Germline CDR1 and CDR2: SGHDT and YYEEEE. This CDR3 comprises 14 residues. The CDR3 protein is CASSPGTGAYEQYF. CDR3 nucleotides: TGTGCCAGCAGCCCCGGGACAGGAGCCTACGAGCAGTACTTC.

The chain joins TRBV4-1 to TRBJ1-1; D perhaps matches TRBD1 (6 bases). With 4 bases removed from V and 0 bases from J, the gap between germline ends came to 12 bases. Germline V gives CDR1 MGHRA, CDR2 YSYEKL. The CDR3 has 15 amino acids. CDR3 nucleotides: TGCGCCAGCAGCCGCAGGGGCGACATGAACACTGAAGCTTTCTTT. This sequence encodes CASSRRGDMNTEAFF.

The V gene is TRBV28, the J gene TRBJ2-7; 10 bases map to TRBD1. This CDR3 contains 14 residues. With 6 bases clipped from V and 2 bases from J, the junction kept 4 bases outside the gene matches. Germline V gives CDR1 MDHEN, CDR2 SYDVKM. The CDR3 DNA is TGTGCCAGCAGGGACAGGGGGGGCCCCTACGAGCAGTACTTC. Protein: CASRDRGGPYEQYF.

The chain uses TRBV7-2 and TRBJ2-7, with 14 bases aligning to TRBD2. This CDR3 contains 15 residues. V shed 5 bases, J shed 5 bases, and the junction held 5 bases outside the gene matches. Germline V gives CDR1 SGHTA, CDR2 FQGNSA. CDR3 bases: TGTGCCAGCAGCCCCCTGGGACTAGCGGGAGACGAGCAGTACTTC. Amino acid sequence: CASSPLGLAGDEQYF.

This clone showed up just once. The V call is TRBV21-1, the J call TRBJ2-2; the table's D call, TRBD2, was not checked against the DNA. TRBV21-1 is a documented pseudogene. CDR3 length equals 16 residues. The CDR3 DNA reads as TGTGCCACTACGCGGGTCCTCCCTAAGAACACCGGGGAGCTGTTTTTT. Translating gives CATTRVLPKNTGELFF.